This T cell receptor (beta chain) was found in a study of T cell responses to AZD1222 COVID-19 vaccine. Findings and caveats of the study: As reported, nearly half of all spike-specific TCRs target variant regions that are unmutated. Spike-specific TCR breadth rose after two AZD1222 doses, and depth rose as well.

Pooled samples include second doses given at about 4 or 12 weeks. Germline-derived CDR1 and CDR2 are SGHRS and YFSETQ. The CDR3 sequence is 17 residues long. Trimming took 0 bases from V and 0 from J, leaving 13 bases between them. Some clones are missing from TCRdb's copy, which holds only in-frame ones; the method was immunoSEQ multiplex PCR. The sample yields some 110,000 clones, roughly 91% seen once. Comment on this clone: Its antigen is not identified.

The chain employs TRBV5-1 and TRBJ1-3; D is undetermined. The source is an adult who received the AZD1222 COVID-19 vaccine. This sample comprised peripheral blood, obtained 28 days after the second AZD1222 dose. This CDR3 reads CASSLDQAAVSGNTIYF. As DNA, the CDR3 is TGCGCCAGCAGCTTGGATCAGGCGGCAGTCTCTGGAAACACCATATATTTT.